A single sample is the source of the 30 T cell receptor beta chains below, sequenced in a study of OX40 agonist ivuxolimab in advanced cancers. Libraries were prepared through the immunoSEQ multiplex PCR assay. TCRdb mirrors the immuneACCESS table, restricted to in-frame sequences. Some clones are absent from its copies; in checked studies, under half trace to an unresolved V gene, and the reason for the others is unknown. This sample lists fewer than 8,500 clones; approximately 71% were detected once. The ten biggest clones cover 48% of the sample. The sequencing used CD4+ or CD8+ T cells sorted from blood, collected in a trial of the OX40 agonist ivuxolimab. The origin of the receptors is an adult with an advanced solid tumor such as melanoma, head and neck, liver or kidney cancer.

The rearrangement uses TRBV12-5 and TRBJ2-3; D not resolved. Germline V gene lookup returns CDR1 LGHNT and CDR2 FRNRAP. This CDR3 contains 14 residues. Trimming took off 0 bases at V and 3 bases at J, with 7 bases between the two ends. Here the CDR3 reads CASGLVSQTDTQYF. CDR3 DNA: TGTGCTAGTGGTTTGGTTTCCCAAACAGATACGCAGTATTTT.

This rearrangement joins TRBV7-6 to TRBJ1-2; the D is unclear. V was pared by 0 bases and J by 4 bases, with 12 bases between. From germline, CDR1 is SGHVS and CDR2 FNYEAQ. CDR3 length: 15 residues. The CDR3 region is CASSLAEGPAYGYTF. The DNA for the CDR3 is TGTGCCAGCAGCTTAGCGGAAGGACCTGCCTATGGCTACACCTTC.

This clone was found a few times. This chain joins TRBV7-9 and TRBJ1-1; D is unresolved. V was trimmed by 3 bases and J by 1 base, leaving 3 bases between them. CDR1 and CDR2 from the germline V gene are SEHNR and FQNEAQ (reference sequence). The CDR3 is 12 residues long. The chain's CDR3 is CASSFWNTEAFF. The CDR3 DNA sequence: TGTGCCAGCAGCTTTTGGAACACTGAAGCTTTCTTT.

The gene calls are TRBV27 and TRBJ2-1; the match to TRBD1 covers 7 bases. Germline CDR1 is MNHEY and CDR2 is SMNVEV (reference sequence). The CDR3 runs 12 residues. J lost 6 bases, V lost 5 bases, and 1 base had no gene match. In DNA, the CDR3 is TGTGCCAGCAGTCCAGGGGGCAATGAGCAGTTCTTC. It encodes CASSPGGNEQFF.

There are a few counts of this clone. V gene TRBV19 combines with J gene TRBJ1-2; D possibly corresponds to TRBD1 (5 bases). Deletions cut 7 bases from V and 5 bases from J, with 23 bases between. The germline V gene encodes CDR1 LNHDA and CDR2 SQIVND (reference sequence). The CDR3 extends over 16 amino acids. The CDR3 nucleotides are TGTGCCAGTAACGGAGGAATACAGGTTCCGGGTTATGGCTACACCTTC. It encodes CASNGGIQVPGYGYTF. Using reference TRBV19 and TRBJ1-2 for the parts outside the CDR3, the full variable domain is DGGITQSPKYLFRKEGQNVTLSCEQNLNHDAMYWYRQDPGQGLRLIYYSQIVNDFQKGDIAEGYSVSREKKESFPLTVTSAQKNPTAFYLCASNGGIQVPGYGYTFGSGTRLTVV.

V is TRBV7-9 and J is TRBJ2-1; 7 bases line up with TRBD2. V was clipped by 2 bases and J by 3 bases; unmatched bases: 1. Germline CDR1 SEHNR, CDR2 FQNEAQ (reference sequence). The CDR3 contains 14 residues. CDR3 residues: CASSLLADYNEQFF. In DNA, the CDR3 is TGTGCCAGCAGCTTACTAGCGGACTACAATGAGCAGTTCTTC. Full variable domain (rest looked up from reference TRBV7-9 and TRBJ2-1): DTGVSQNPRHKITKRGQNVTFRCDPISEHNRLYWYRQTLGQGPEFLTYFQNEAQLEKSRLLSDRFSAERPKGSFSTLEIQRTEQGDSAMYLCASSLLADYNEQFFGPGTRLTVL.

The chain carries TRBV5-4 and TRBJ2-5, with D possibly TRBD1 on 6 matching bases. This CDR3 has 14 amino acids. Germline V CDR1 and CDR2: SGHNT, YYREEE (reference sequence). Trimming took off 5 bases at V and 3 bases at J, with 14 bases between the two ends. CDR3 in amino acids: CASRRARGEETQYF. The CDR3, as DNA: TGTGCCAGCAGGCGCGCCAGGGGAGAAGAGACCCAGTACTTC. The full variable domain, completed using reference TRBV5-4 and TRBJ2-5, is ETGVTQSPTHLIKTRGQQVTLRCSSQSGHNTVSWYQQALGQGPQFIFQYYREEENGRGNFPPRFSGLQFPNYSSELNVNALELDDSALYLCASRRARGEETQYFGPGTRLLVL.

The CDR3 bases are TGTGCCAGCAGCACGGGACAGGGGGCTCGCGAGCAGTACTTC. This gives the protein CASSTGQGAREQYF. The chain employs TRBV5-6 and TRBJ2-7; 12 nucleotides line up with TRBD1. Trimming cost V 4 bases and J 6 bases; bases outside gene matches: 5. Looked up from germline, CDR1 is SGHDT and CDR2 is YYEEEE. The CDR3 runs to 14 residues.

This clone has more than one count but fewer than ten. The CDR3 protein is CASSPLRPNRRGNTEAFF. The CDR3 DNA follows: TGTGCCAGCAGCCCCCTACGCCCAAACAGGAGAGGGAACACTGAAGCTTTCTTT. The chain couples TRBV7-9 to TRBJ1-1, with D possibly TRBD1 on 5 matching bases. With 5 bases removed from V and 1 base from J, the gap between germline ends came to 23 bases. This CDR3 region has 18 residues. Germline CDR1 reads SEHNR; CDR2 reads FQNEAQ (reference sequence).

V gene TRBV5-4 combines with J gene TRBJ1-1; D remains ambiguous. The CDR3 has 11 residues. The V and J ends lost 9 bases and 6 bases respectively, with 12 bases between them. The germline V gene encodes CDR1 SGHNT and CDR2 YYREEE (reference sequence). CDR3 region: CAIKGLSEAFF. CDR3 coding DNA: TGTGCCATTAAGGGCTTGTCTGAAGCTTTCTTT. Full variable domain (missing parts from reference TRBV5-4 and TRBJ1-1): ETGVTQSPTHLIKTRGQQVTLRCSSQSGHNTVSWYQQALGQGPQFIFQYYREEENGRGNFPPRFSGLQFPNYSSELNVNALELDDSALYLCAIKGLSEAFFGQGTRLTVV.

This chain connects TRBV23-1 to TRBJ2-6; no definite D call. TRBV23-1 is labeled an ORF, and its function is uncertain. The CDR3 has 18 amino acids. The V end lost 5 bases, the J end lost 5 bases, and 22 bases lay between the germline ends. CDR3 nucleotide sequence: TGCGCCAGCAGTGCCGGCCTTACGCAACAAAGTCGGGCCAACGTCCTGACTTTC. This gives the protein CASSAGLTQQSRANVLTF.

V and J are TRBV5-5 and TRBJ2-3, with 7 bases identical to TRBD2. J was trimmed by 9 bases and V by 0 bases; bases with no gene match: 13. The germline V gene has CDR1 SGHKS and CDR2 YYEKEE (reference sequence). The CDR3 loop spans 16 amino acids. For the CDR3, the DNA is TGTGCCAGCAGCTTGGCGGTTTCGGGGAGCGGGGCAACGCAGTATTTT. Protein product: CASSLAVSGSGATQYF. Full variable domain (missing parts from reference TRBV5-5 and TRBJ2-3): DAGVTQSPTHLIKTRGQQVTLRCSPISGHKSVSWYQQVLGQGPQFIFQYYEKEERGRGNFPDRFSARQFPNYSSELNVNALLLGDSALYLCASSLAVSGSGATQYFGPGTRLTVL.

The chain recombines TRBV6-4 with TRBJ2-2; D call uncertain. The CDR3 spans 14 residues. Germline assignment: CDR1 MRHNA and CDR2 SNTAGT. V was shortened by 6 bases and J by 5 bases, with 13 bases between the two germline ends. Here the CDR3 reads CASSDHGVTGELFF. CDR3 DNA: TGTGCCAGCAGCGATCATGGGGTTACCGGGGAGCTGTTTTTT.

The V gene is TRBV6-4, the J gene TRBJ1-2, with D maybe TRBD1 (6 bases). CDR3 size: 15 residues. The germline V gene has CDR1 MRHNA and CDR2 SNTAGT. Between the trimmed V and J ends, which lost 5 bases and 3 bases, there was a span of 16 bases. The CDR3 loop is CASSSGQLFYYGYTF. As DNA, the CDR3 is TGTGCCAGCAGTTCCGGACAGCTCTTCTACTATGGCTACACCTTC.

The chain employs TRBV7-8 and TRBJ2-5; 9 positions match TRBD2. Trimming took 0 bases from V and 4 from J; bases not matched to a gene: 3. Germline V lookup: CDR1 SGHVS, CDR2 FQNEAQ. The CDR3 contains 15 residues. The CDR3: CASSLASGGGETQYF. The CDR3 DNA sequence: TGTGCCAGCAGCTTAGCTAGCGGGGGAGGAGAGACCCAGTACTTC.

The V call is TRBV10-3, the J call TRBJ1-1, with D possibly matching TRBD1 (6 bases). The CDR3 is 14 residues long. CDR1 is ENHRY and CDR2 is SYGVKD in the germline V gene. The V end was cut by 2 bases, the J end by 0 bases, with 7 bases between. The CDR3 DNA reads as TGTGCCATCAGTGAGCAGGGGATGAACACTGAAGCTTTCTTT. This encodes CAISEQGMNTEAFF.

The V call is TRBV6-4, the J call TRBJ2-3, with TRBD2 matching over 12 bases. Per the germline V gene, CDR1 is MRHNA and CDR2 is SNTAGT. With V trimmed by 5 bases and J by 5 bases, 5 bases remained unmatched. This CDR3 is 15 amino acids long. The CDR3 sequence: CASSTSGGTGDTQYF. DNA for the CDR3: TGTGCCAGCAGTACTAGCGGGGGGACGGGAGATACGCAGTATTTT.

The chain joins TRBV7-6 to TRBJ2-1; D gene uncertain. From germline, CDR1 is SGHVS and CDR2 FNYEAQ. The germline V and J ends were trimmed by 5 bases and 10 bases, with 9 bases remaining between them. The CDR3 is 11 residues long. The CDR3 DNA sequence: TGTGCCAGCAGCCGGTCATCGGAGCAGTTCTTC. Encoded protein: CASSRSSEQFF.

On this clone: At one of its ends the junction is not consistent with the germline gene, which may arise from a read error. The J gene is TRBJ2-1, the V gene TRBV5-4; 8 bases map to TRBD2. Germline V gene lookup returns CDR1 SGHNT and CDR2 YYREEE (reference sequence). This CDR3 is 17 amino acids long. CDR3 DNA: TGTACCAGCAGCTTGGGGAGTAGCGGGGAACCCTACAATGAGCAGTTCTTC. It translates to CTSSLGSSGEPYNEQFF.

This rearrangement joins TRBV6-5 to TRBJ2-7; tentatively, D is TRBD1 or TRBD2 (5 bases each). Germline V gene sequence: CDR1 MNHEY, CDR2 SVGAGI. The CDR3 consists of 10 residues. The V end was cut by 8 bases, the J end by 3 bases, with 5 bases between. As DNA, the CDR3 is TGTGCCAGCGGGGGCTACGAGCAGTACTTC. Protein product: CASGGYEQYF.

This chain uses TRBV6-1 with TRBJ2-5; D not resolved. V lost 4 bases, J lost 5 bases, and 20 bases lay in between. The CDR3 is 16 amino acids. Germline CDR1 is MNHNS and CDR2 is SASEGT. In DNA form, the CDR3 reads TGTGCCAGCAGTGGGATGGTCAGGCCAAAGAAGGAGACCCAGTACTTC. It encodes CASSGMVRPKKETQYF.

V is TRBV27 and J is TRBJ2-7, with no clear D. CDR3 length: 15 amino acids. CDR1 and CDR2 (germline): MNHEY, SMNVEV (reference sequence). Deletions cut 6 bases from V and 0 bases from J, with 15 bases between. The DNA of the CDR3 is TGTGCCAGCAGCAAAGCAGTATTTAGCTCCTACGAGCAGTACTTC. Its translation is CASSKAVFSSYEQYF.

The chain couples TRBV15 to TRBJ1-2; 11 bases match TRBD1. V shed 7 bases, J shed 2 bases, and the junction held 3 bases outside the gene matches. CDR1 LNHNV and CDR2 YYDKDF come from the germline V gene (reference sequence). The CDR3 loop spans 14 amino acids. In DNA form, the CDR3 reads TGTGCCACCACCTGGGACAGGGGGAACTATGGCTACACCTTC. Translated: CATTWDRGNYGYTF.

This clone was picked up a small number of times. This chain links TRBV6-4 with TRBJ1-2, with D maybe TRBD1 (6 bases). Germline lookup yields CDR1 MRHNA and CDR2 SNTAGT. The CDR3 covers 14 residues. With 0 bases removed from V and 6 bases from J, the gap between germline ends came to 11 bases. The CDR3 nucleotides read TGTGCCAGCAGTGACTCGGACGGGGGCGATGGCTACACCTTC. Encoded protein: CASSDSDGGDGYTF.

The rearrangement joins TRBV7-9 to TRBJ2-7; D ambiguous. Germline CDR1 is SEHNR and CDR2 is FQNEAQ (reference sequence). The CDR3 contains 12 residues. Trimming removed 5 bases from V and 3 bases from J, with 8 bases in between. The CDR3 DNA reads TGTGCCAGCAGCCACATCATCTACGAGCAGTACTTC. It translates to CASSHIIYEQYF.

This clone was recorded only once. The J gene is TRBJ2-5, the V gene TRBV4-2; 10 nucleotides align to TRBD1. Germline V gene sequence: CDR1 LGHNA, CDR2 YNFKEQ. Germline trimming cut 0 bases from V and 5 bases from J; bases unmatched to any gene: 6. This CDR3 contains 16 residues. CDR3 DNA: TGTGCCAGCAGCCAAGAAGACAGGGGGCGTTTGGAGACCCAGTACTTC. Translating it yields CASSQEDRGRLETQYF.

This clone was observed once. One end of the junction does not line up with germline, which may come from a read error. This sequence joins TRBV7-2 and TRBJ2-3; D could derive from TRBD1 or TRBD2 (5 bases each). Germline values: CDR1 SGHTA, CDR2 FQGNSA. This CDR3 comprises 15 residues. CDR3 in DNA: TGCGCCAGCAGCCAAGGGGACCCTACTTCAGATACGCAGTATTTT. Translated: CASSQGDPTSDTQYF.

The chain joins TRBV6-5 to TRBJ2-7; a weak D match, TRBD2 (5 bases). The CDR3 length is 15 residues. V lost 6 bases and J lost 0, with 15 bases in between. Germline CDR1 is MNHEY and CDR2 is SVGAGI. CDR3 in amino acids: CASRSPRSGSYEQYF. The CDR3 DNA follows: TGTGCCAGCAGGTCCCCGAGGAGCGGCTCCTACGAGCAGTACTTC.

Many counts were recorded for this clone. V is TRBV4-1 and J is TRBJ2-1; D is ambiguous. CDR1 and CDR2 (germline): MGHRA, YSYEKL. With 0 bases removed from V and 0 bases from J, the gap between germline ends came to 9 bases. This CDR3 region has 16 residues. The chain's CDR3 is CASSQDGGISYNEQFF. As DNA, the CDR3 is TGCGCCAGCAGCCAAGATGGCGGTATCTCCTACAATGAGCAGTTCTTC.

This clone was counted a few times. V gene TRBV5-1 combines with J gene TRBJ2-1; the match to TRBD2 covers 8 bases. Germline CDR1 reads SGHRS; CDR2 reads YFSETQ. This CDR3 contains 18 residues. With 0 bases clipped from V and 5 bases from J, the junction kept 13 bases outside the gene matches. In DNA form, the CDR3 reads TGCGCCAGCAGCTTGGCCTCGAGCGGGGGACCCGTGGACAATGAGCAGTTCTTC. Translating it yields CASSLASSGGPVDNEQFF.